The clone carrying this TCR beta chain was observed a handful of times. Its antigen is still unknown. These data are taken from a study of cytotoxic CD8 clonotypes in ibrutinib-treated CLL. About the study: Patients gave response samples after a median approximately 11 months of treatment, range 6 to 36. Study findings and constraints: Clonality increased at ibrutinib response, then returned toward baseline at progression.

V lost 2 bases and J lost 2; bases outside the gene matches: 5. The germline V gene has CDR1 MNHEY and CDR2 SVGAGI. The CDR3 is made up of 15 amino acids. Only in-frame clones appear in the TCRdb table, and some are missing; sequencing was by immunoSEQ multiplex PCR. Here the sample spans tens of thousands of clones, roughly 50% being singletons. The TCR was taken from a human donor with chronic lymphocytic leukemia. This chain links TRBV6-5 with TRBJ2-5, with TRBD2 matching over 7 bases. This material consisted of PBMCs, taken after 24 months of ibrutinib treatment. CDR3: CASSYGSGAQETQYF. CDR3 DNA: TGTGCCAGCAGTTACGGGAGCGGGGCGCAAGAGACCCAGTACTTC.